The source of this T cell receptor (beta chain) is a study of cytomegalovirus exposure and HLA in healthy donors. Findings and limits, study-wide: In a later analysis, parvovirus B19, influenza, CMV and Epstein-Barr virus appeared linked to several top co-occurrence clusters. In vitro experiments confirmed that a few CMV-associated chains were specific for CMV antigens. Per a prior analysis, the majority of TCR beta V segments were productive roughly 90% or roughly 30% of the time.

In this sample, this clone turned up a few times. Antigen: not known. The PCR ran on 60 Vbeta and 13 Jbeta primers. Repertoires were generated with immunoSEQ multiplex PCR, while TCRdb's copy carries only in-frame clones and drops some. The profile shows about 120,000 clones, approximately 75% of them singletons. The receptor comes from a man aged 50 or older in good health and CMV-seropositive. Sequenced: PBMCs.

CDR3 amino acids: CASSPGQEGEKLFF. CDR3 sequence (DNA): TGCGCCAGCAGCCCGGGACAGGAAGGTGAAAAACTGTTTTTT. The V call is TRBV4-1, the J call TRBJ1-4; 8 positions match TRBD1. Looked up from germline, CDR1 is MGHRA and CDR2 is YSYEKL. The J segment lost 7 bases and the V segment lost 4 bases, leaving 5 bases of the junction unmatched. The CDR3 has 14 amino acids.